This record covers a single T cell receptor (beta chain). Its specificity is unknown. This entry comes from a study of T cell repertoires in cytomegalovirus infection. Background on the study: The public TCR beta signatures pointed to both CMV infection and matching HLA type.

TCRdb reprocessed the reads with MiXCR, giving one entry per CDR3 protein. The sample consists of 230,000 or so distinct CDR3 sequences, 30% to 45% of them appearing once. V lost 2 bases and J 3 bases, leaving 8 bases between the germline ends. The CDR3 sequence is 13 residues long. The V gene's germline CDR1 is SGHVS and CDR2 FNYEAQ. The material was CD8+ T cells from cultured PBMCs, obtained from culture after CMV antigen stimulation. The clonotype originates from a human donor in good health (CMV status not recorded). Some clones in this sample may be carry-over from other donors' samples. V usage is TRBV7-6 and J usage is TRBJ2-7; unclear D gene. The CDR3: CASSLNGYYEQYF. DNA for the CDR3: TGTGCCAGCAGCTTAAATGGATACTACGAGCAGTACTTC.